The T cell receptor beta chain under discussion was sequenced for a study of patients and donors after allogeneic stem cell transplantation. The CDR3 consists of 12 residues. Germline-derived CDR1 and CDR2 are SGHAT and FQNNGV. V shed 11 bases and J 3 bases; nucleotides not matched to a gene: 6. TCRdb passed the RT-PCR reads through MiXCR, listing each CDR3 protein once. Of 200,000 to 250,000 distinct CDR3 sequences in the sample, about 14% are singletons; the top ten hold roughly 10%. This clonotype was recorded a few times. The chain links TRBV11-2 to TRBJ2-5, with 7 bases lining up with TRBD1. Sample: blood, either unsorted or a sorted T cell fraction (not recorded which). This clonotype originated in a human donor who was either an allogeneic HSCT recipient or a stem cell or donor lymphocyte infusion donor (not recorded which). It is not recorded whose cells these are; they may come from a transplant donor. The CDR3 protein is CACEQGKETQYF. The CDR3 region has the DNA TGTGCCTGTGAACAGGGGAAAGAGACCCAGTACTTC.